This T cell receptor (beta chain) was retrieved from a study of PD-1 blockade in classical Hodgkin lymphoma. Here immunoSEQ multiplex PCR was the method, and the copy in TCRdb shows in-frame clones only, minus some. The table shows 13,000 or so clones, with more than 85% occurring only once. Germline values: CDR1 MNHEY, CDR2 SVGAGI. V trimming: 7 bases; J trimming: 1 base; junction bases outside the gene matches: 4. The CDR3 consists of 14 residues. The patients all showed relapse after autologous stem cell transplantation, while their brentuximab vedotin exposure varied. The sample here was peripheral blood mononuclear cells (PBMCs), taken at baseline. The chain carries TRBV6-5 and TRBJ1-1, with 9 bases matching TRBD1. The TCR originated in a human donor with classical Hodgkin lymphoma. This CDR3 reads CASNRGQGNTEAFF. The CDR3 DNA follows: TGTGCCAGCAACAGGGGGCAGGGGAACACTGAAGCTTTCTTT.